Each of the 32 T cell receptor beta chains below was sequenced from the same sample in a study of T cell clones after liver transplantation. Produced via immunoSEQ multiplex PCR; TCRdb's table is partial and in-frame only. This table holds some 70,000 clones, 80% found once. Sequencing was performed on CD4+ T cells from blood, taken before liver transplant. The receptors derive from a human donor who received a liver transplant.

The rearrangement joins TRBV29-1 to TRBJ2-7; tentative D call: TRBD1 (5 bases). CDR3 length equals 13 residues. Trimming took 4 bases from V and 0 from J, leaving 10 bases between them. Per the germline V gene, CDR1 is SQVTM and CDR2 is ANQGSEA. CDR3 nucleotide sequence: TGCAGCGTTGGCAGGGCTAGCTCCTACGAGCAGTACTTC. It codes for CSVGRASSYEQYF.

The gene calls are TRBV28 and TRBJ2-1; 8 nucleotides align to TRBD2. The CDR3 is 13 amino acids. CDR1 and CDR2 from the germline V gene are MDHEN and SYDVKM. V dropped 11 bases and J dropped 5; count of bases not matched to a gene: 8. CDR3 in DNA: TGTGCCGCTGATAGCGGGGTAAACAATGAGCAGTTCTTC. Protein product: CAADSGVNNEQFF.

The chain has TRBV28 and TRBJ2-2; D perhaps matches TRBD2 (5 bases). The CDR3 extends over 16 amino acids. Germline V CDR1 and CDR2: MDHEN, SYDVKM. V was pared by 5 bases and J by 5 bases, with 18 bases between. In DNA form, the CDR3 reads TGTGCCAGCAGTGGAATGGACTCCCCGGGAACCGGGGAGCTGTTTTTT. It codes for CASSGMDSPGTGELFF. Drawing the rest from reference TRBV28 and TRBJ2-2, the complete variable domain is DVKVTQSSRYLVKRTGEKVFLECVQDMDHENMFWYRQDPGLGLRLIYFSYDVKMKEKGDIPEGYSVSREKKERFSLILESASTNQTSMYLCASSGMDSPGTGELFFGEGSRLTVL.

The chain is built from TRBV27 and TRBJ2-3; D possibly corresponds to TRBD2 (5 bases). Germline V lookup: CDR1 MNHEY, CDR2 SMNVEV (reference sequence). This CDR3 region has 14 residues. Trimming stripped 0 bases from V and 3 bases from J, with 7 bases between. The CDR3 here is CASSLSGVTDTQYF. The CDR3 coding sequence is TGTGCCAGCAGTTTATCGGGAGTAACAGATACGCAGTATTTT.

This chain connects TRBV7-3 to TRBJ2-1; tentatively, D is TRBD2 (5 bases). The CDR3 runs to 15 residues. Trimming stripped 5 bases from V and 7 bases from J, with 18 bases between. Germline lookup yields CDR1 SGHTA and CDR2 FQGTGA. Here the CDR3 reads CASSAWGESRNEQFF. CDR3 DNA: TGTGCCAGCAGCGCCTGGGGAGAGAGTAGAAATGAGCAGTTCTTC.

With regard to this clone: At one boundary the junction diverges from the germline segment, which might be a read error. Here the CDR3 reads CASSLGQGEPFF. CDR3 DNA: TGTGCCAGCAGTTTAGGACAGGGTGAACCTTTCTTT. The chain links TRBV28 to TRBJ1-1; 8 nucleotides line up with TRBD1. Germline loops: CDR1 MDHEN, CDR2 SYDVKM. The CDR3 runs 12 residues.

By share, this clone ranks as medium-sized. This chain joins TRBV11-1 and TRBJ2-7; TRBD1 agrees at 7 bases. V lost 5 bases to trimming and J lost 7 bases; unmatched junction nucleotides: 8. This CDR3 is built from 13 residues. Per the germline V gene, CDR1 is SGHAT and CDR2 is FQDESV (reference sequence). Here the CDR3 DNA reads TGTGCCAGCAGCACAGGGGTCGGCAGGGAGCAGTACTTC. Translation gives CASSTGVGREQYF.

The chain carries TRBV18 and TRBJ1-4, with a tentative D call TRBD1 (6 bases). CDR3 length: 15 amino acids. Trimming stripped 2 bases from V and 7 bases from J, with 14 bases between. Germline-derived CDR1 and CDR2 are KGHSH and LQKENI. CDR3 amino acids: CASSPNDRKGEKLFF. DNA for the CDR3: TGTGCCAGCTCACCAAACGACAGGAAGGGTGAAAAACTGTTTTTT. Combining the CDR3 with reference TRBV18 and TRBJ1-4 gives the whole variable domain NAGVMQNPRHLVRRRGQEARLRCSPMKGHSHVYWYRQLPEEGLKFMVYLQKENIIDESGMPKERFSAEFPKEGPSILRIQQVVRGDSAAYFCASSPNDRKGEKLFFGSGTQLSVL.

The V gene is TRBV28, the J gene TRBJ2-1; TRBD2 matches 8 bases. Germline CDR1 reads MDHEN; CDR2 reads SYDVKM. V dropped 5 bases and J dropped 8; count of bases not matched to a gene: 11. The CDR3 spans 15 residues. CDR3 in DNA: TGTGCCAGCAGTACCCGGACTAGCACTCCCCATGAGCAGTTCTTC. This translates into CASSTRTSTPHEQFF. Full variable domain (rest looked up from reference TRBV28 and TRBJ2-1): DVKVTQSSRYLVKRTGEKVFLECVQDMDHENMFWYRQDPGLGLRLIYFSYDVKMKEKGDIPEGYSVSREKKERFSLILESASTNQTSMYLCASSTRTSTPHEQFFGPGTRLTVL.

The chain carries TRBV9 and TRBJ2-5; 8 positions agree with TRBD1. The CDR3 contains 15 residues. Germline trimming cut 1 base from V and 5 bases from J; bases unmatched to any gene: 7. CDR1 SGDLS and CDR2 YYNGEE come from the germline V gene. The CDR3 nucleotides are TGTGCCAGCAGCGTAATCCAGGGGGCGACCGAGACCCAGTACTTC. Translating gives CASSVIQGATETQYF. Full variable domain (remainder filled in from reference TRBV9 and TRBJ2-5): DSGVTQTPKHLITATGQRVTLRCSPRSGDLSVYWYQQSLDQGLQFLIQYYNGEERAKGNILERFSAQQFPDLHSELNLSSLELGDSALYFCASSVIQGATETQYFGPGTRLLVL.

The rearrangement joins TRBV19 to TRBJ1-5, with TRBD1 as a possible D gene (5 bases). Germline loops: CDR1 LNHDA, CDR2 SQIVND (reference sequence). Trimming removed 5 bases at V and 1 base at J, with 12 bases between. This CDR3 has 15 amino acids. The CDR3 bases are TGTGCCAGTAGTTCCTTTCACAGGAGCAATCAGCCCCAGCATTTT. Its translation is CASSSFHRSNQPQHF.

For the CDR3, the DNA is TGCGCCAGCAGCCAAGGGGGGGCTGTCTCCTACGAGCAGTACTTC. Translating it yields CASSQGGAVSYEQYF. V gene TRBV4-1 combines with J gene TRBJ2-7; either TRBD1 or TRBD2 may fit D (6 bases each). CDR1 MGHRA and CDR2 YSYEKL come from the germline V gene. The ends were cut back, 1 base at V and 0 bases at J, with 10 bases in the middle. CDR3 length: 15 residues.

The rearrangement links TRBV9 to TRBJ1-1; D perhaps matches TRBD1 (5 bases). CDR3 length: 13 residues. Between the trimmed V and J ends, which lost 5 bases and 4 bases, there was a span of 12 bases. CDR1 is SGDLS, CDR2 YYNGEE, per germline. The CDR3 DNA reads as TGTGCCAGCAGACCCCGGGGGACCACTGAAGCTTTCTTT. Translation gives CASRPRGTTEAFF.

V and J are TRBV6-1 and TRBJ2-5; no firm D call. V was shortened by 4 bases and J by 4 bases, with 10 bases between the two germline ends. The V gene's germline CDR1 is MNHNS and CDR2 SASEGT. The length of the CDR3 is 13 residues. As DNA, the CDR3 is TGTGCCAGCAGTGCCATTAGGAGAGAGACCCAGTACTTC. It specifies CASSAIRRETQYF.

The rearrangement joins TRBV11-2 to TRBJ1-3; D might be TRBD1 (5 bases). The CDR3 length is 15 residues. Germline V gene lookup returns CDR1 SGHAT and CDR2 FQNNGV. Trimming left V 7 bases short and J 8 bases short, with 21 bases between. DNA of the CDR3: TGTGCCAGCACCCCACGAGGGGTCTCTGGGGACACCATATATTTT. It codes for CASTPRGVSGDTIYF.

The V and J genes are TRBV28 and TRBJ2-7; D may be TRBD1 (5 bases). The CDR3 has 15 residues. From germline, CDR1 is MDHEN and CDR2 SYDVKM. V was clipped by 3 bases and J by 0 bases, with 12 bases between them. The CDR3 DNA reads TGTGCCAGCAGTTTCCGTGACAGATTCTCCTACGAGCAGTACTTC. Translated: CASSFRDRFSYEQYF.

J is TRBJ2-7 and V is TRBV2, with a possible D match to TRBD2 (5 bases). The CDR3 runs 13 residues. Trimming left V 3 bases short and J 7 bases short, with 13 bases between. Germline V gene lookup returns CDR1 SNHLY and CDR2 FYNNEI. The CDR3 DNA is TGTGCCAGCAGTGAGTTGCTCCGGGGTGAGCAGTACTTC. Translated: CASSELLRGEQYF.

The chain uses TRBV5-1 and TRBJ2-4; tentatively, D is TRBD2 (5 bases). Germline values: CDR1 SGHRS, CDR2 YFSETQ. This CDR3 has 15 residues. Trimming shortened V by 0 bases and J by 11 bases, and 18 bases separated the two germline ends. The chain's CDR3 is CASSLDFISLEVQYF. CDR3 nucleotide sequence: TGCGCCAGCAGCTTGGATTTTATATCCTTGGAGGTTCAGTACTTC.

As DNA, the CDR3 is TGTGCCAGCAGTGAAGTGGCGTATAGCAATCAGCCCCAGCATTTT. Its protein is CASSEVAYSNQPQHF. This chain connects TRBV6-1 to TRBJ1-5; no clear D. The V end was cut by 1 base, the J end by 0 bases, with 7 bases between. Germline CDR1 is MNHNS and CDR2 is SASEGT. This CDR3 comprises 15 residues.

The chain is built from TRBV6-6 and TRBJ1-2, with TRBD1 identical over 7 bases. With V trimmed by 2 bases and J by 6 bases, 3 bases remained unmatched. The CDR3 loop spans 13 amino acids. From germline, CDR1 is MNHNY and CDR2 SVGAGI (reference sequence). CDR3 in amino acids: CASSYDREHGYTF. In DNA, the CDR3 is TGTGCCAGCAGTTACGACAGGGAACATGGCTACACCTTC.

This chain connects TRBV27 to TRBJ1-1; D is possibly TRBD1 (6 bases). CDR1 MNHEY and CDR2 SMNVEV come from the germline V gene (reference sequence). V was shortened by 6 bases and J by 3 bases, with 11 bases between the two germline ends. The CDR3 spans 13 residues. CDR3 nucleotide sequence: TGTGCCAGCAGGCAGGGGCGTCACACTGAAGCTTTCTTT. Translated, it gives CASRQGRHTEAFF.

The CDR3 spells CASSLAQGAKVGEQYF. Written as DNA, the CDR3 is TGCGCCAGCAGCTTGGCCCAGGGGGCGAAGGTTGGCGAGCAGTACTTC. The chain recombines TRBV5-1 with TRBJ2-7, with 8 nucleotides matching TRBD1. This CDR3 has 16 residues. J lost 6 bases, V lost 0 bases, and 11 bases had no gene match. Looked up from germline, CDR1 is SGHRS and CDR2 is YFSETQ.

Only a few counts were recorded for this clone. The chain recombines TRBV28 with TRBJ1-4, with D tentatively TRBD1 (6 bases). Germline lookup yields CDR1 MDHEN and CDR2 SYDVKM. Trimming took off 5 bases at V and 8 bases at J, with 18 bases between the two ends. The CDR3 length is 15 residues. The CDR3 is CASSPSTGSGEKLFF. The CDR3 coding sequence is TGTGCCAGCAGTCCGAGTACAGGGTCAGGAGAAAAACTGTTTTTT.

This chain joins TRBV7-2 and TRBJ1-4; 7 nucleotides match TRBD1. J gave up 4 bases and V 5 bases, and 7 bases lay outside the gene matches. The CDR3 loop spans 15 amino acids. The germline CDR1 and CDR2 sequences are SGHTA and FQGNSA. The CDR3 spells CASSDRTGINEKLFF. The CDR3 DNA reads TGTGCCAGCAGCGACCGGACAGGCATTAATGAAAAACTGTTTTTT.

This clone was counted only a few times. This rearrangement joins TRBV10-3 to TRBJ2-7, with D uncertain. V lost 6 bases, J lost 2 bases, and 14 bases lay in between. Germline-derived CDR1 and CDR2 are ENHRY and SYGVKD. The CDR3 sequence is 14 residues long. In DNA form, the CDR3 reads TGTGCCATCAGAATGACCCGCTACCCCTACGAGCAGTACTTC. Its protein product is CAIRMTRYPYEQYF.

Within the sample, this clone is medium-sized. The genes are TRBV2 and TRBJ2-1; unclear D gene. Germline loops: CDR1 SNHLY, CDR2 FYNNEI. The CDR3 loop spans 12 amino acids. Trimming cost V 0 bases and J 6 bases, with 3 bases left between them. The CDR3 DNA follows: TGTGCCAGCAGTGAAGCGGCCAATGAGCAGTTCTTC. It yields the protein CASSEAANEQFF. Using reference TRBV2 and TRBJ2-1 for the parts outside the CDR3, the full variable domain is EPEVTQTPSHQVTQMGQEVILRCVPISNHLYFYWYRQILGQKVEFLVSFYNNEISEKSEIFDDQFSVERPDGSNFTLKIRSTKLEDSAMYFCASSEAANEQFFGPGTRLTVL.

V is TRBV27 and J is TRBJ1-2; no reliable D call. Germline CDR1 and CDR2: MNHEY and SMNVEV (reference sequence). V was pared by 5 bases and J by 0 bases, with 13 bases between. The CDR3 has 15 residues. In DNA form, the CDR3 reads TGTGCCAGCAGTAGATCATATCGGGCTAACTATGGCTACACCTTC. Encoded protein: CASSRSYRANYGYTF.

CDR3 region: CASTQTGGPNTEAFF. The CDR3 region has the DNA TGTGCCAGCACCCAGACAGGGGGGCCGAACACTGAAGCTTTCTTT. The chain employs TRBV28 and TRBJ1-1; 9 positions agree with TRBD1. V gave up 7 bases and J gave up 1 base; unmatched junction bases: 7. Germline-derived CDR1 and CDR2 are MDHEN and SYDVKM. This CDR3 region has 15 residues.

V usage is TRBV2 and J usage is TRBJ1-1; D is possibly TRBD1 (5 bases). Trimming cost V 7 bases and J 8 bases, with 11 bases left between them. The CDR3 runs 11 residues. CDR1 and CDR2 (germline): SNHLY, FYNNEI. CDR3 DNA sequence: TGTGCCAGCATGAGGGACGGAGAAGCTTTCTTT. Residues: CASMRDGEAFF.

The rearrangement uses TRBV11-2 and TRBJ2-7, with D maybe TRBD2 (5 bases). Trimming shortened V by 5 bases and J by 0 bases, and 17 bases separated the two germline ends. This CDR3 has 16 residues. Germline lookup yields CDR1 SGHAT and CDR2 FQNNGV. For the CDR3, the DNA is TGTGCCAGCAGCGCGATTCGGGGAACGAACTCCTACGAGCAGTACTTC. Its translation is CASSAIRGTNSYEQYF.

In nucleotides, the CDR3 is TGTGCCAGCAGTTCCGGGACAGGGGGCTACGAGCAGTACTTC. This translates into CASSSGTGGYEQYF. The chain employs TRBV6-6 and TRBJ2-7, with 11 bases identical to TRBD1. This CDR3 has 14 amino acids. Germline loops: CDR1 MNHNY, CDR2 SVGAGI (reference sequence). V was pared by 4 bases and J by 3 bases, with 2 bases of the junction left unmatched.

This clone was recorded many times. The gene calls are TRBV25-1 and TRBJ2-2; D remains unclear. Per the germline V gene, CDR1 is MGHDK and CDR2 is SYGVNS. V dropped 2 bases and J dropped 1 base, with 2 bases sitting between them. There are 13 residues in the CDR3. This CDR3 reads CASSERNTGELFF. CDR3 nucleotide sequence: TGTGCCAGCAGTGAACGGAACACCGGGGAGCTGTTTTTT.